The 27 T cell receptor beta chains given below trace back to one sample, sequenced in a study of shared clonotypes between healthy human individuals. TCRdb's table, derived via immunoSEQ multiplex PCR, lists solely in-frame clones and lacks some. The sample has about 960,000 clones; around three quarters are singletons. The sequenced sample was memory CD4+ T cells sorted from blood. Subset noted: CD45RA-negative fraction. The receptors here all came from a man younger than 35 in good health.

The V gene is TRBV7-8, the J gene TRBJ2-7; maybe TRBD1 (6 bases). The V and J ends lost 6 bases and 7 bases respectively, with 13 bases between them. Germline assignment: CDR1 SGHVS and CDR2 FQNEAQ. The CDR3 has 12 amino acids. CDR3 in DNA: TGTGCCAGCAGTTTTGTAGGACAGGAGCAGTACTTC. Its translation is CASSFVGQEQYF.

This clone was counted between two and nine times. CDR3 DNA: TGTGCCAGCAGTCTAAGCGGGGGCCCAACCTACGAGCAGTACTTC. It is translated as CASSLSGGPTYEQYF. The J gene is TRBJ2-7, the V gene TRBV2, with 8 bases aligning to TRBD2. Trimming took 5 bases from V and 2 from J; bases not matched to a gene: 8. This CDR3 comprises 15 residues. Germline values: CDR1 SNHLY, CDR2 FYNNEI.

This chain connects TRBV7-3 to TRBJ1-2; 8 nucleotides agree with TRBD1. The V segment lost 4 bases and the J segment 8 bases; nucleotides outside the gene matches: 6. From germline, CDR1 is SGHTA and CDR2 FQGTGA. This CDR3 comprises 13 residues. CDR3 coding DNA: TGTGCCAGCAGCTCCGGGACAGGCGGGGGCTACACCTTC. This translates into CASSSGTGGGYTF.

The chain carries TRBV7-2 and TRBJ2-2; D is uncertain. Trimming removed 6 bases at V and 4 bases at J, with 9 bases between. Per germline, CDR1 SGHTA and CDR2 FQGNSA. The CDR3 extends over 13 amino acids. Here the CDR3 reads CASSPKVTGELFF. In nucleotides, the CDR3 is TGTGCCAGCAGTCCCAAAGTCACCGGGGAGCTGTTTTTT.

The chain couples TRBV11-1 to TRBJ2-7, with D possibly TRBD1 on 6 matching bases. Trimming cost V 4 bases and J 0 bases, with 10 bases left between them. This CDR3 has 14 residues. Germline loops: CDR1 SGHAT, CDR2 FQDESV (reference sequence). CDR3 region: CASSWTDSSYEQYF. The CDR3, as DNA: TGTGCCAGCAGCTGGACGGACAGCTCCTACGAGCAGTACTTC.

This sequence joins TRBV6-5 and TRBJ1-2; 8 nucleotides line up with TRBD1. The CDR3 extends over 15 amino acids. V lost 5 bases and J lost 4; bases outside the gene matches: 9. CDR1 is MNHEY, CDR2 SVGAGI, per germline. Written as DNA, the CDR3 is TGTGCCAGCAGTCCCCCGACAGGGGCGGGCTATGGCTACACCTTC. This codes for CASSPPTGAGYGYTF.

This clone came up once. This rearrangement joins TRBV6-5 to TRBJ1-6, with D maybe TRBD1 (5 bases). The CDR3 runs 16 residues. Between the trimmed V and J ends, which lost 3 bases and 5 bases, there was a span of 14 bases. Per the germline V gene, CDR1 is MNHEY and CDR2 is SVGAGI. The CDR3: CASSYKADSDNSPLHF. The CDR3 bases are TGTGCCAGCAGTTATAAAGCCGACAGCGATAATTCACCCCTCCACTTT.

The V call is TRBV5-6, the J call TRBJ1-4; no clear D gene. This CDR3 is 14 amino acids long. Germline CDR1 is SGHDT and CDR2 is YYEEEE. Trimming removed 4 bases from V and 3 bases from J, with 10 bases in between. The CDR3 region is CASSKYLSNEKLFF. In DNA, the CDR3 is TGTGCCAGCAGCAAGTACTTGTCTAATGAAAAACTGTTTTTT.

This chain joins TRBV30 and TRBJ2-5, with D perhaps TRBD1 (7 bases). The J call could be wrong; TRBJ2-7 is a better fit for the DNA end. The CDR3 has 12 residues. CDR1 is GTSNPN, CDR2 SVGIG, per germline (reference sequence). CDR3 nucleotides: TGTGCCTCCGCGGGACAGTACTACGAGCAGTACTTC. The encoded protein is CASAGQYYEQYF.

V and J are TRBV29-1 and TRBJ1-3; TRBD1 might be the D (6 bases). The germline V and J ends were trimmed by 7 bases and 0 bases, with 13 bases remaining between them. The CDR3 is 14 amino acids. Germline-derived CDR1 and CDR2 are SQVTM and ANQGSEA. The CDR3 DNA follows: TGCAGCGGGATTACAGGGATCTCTGGAAACACCATATATTTT. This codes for CSGITGISGNTIYF.

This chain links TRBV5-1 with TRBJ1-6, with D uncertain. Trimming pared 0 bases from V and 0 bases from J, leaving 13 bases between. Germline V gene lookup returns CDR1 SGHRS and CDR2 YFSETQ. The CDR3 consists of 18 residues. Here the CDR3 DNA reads TGCGCCAGCAGCTTGGATCCCGGGATGAGCTCCTATAATTCACCCCTCCACTTT. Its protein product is CASSLDPGMSSYNSPLHF.

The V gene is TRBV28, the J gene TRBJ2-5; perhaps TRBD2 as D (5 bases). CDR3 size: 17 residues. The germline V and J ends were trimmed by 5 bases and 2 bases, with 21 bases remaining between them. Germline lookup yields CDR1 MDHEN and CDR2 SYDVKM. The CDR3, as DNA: TGTGCCAGCAGTCCGGTAGGGCAGAGCCGGGGACAAGAGACCCAGTACTTC. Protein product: CASSPVGQSRGQETQYF.

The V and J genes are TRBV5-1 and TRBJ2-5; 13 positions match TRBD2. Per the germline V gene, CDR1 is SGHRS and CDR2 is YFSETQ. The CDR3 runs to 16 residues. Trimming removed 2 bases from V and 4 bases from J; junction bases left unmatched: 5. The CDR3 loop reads CASSFGGLAGTETQYF. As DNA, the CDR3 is TGCGCCAGCAGCTTTGGGGGACTAGCGGGAACAGAGACCCAGTACTTC.

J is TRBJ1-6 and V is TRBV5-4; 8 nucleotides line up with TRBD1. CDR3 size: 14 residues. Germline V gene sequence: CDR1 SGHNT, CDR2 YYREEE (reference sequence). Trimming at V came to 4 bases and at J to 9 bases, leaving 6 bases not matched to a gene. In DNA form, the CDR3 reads TGTGCCAGCAGCCTGCAGGGGGCAGGTTCACCCCTCCACTTT. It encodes CASSLQGAGSPLHF.

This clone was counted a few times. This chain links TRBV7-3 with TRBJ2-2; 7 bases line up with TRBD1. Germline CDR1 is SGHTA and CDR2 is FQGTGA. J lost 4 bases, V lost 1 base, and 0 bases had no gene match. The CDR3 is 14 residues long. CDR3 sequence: CASSLRDSTGELFF. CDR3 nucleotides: TGTGCCAGCAGCTTAAGGGACAGCACCGGGGAGCTGTTTTTT.

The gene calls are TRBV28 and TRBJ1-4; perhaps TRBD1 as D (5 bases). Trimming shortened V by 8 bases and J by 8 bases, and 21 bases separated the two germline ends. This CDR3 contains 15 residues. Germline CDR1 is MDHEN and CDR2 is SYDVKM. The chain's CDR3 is CASASRGNSGEKLFF. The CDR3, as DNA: TGTGCCAGCGCGTCTCGGGGGAACTCGGGAGAAAAACTGTTTTTT. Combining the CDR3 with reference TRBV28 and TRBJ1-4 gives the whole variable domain DVKVTQSSRYLVKRTGEKVFLECVQDMDHENMFWYRQDPGLGLRLIYFSYDVKMKEKGDIPEGYSVSREKKERFSLILESASTNQTSMYLCASASRGNSGEKLFFGSGTQLSVL.

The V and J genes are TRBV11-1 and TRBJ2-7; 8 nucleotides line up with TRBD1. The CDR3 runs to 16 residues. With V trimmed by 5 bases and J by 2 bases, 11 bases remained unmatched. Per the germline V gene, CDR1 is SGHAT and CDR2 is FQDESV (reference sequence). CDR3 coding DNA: TGTGCCAGCAGCCCTTACGCGGACAGGGTTACCTACGAGCAGTACTTC. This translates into CASSPYADRVTYEQYF.

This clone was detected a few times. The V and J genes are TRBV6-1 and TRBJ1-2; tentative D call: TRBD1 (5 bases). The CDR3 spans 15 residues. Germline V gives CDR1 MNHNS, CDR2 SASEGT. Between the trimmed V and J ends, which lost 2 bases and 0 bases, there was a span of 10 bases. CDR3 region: CASSESGPANYGYTF. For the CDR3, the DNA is TGTGCCAGCAGTGAATCAGGGCCTGCTAACTATGGCTACACCTTC.

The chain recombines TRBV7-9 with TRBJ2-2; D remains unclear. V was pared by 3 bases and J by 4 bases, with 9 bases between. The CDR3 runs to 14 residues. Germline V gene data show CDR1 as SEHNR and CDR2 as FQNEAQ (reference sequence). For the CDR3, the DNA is TGTGCCAGCAGCTTGTCAGGATTCACCGGGGAGCTGTTTTTT. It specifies CASSLSGFTGELFF.

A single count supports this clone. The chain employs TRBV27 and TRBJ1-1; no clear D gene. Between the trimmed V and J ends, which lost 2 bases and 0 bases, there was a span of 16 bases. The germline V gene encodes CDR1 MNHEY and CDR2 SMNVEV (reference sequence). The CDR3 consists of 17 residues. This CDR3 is CASSLASVSVVNTEAFF. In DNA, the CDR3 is TGTGCCAGCAGTTTAGCCTCGGTCTCGGTAGTGAACACTGAAGCTTTCTTT.

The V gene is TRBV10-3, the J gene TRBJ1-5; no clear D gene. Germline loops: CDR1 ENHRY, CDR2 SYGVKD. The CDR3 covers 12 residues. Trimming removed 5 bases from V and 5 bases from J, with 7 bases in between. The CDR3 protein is CAISSADQPQHF. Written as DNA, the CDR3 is TGTGCCATCAGTAGCGCGGATCAGCCCCAGCATTTT.

The CDR3 is CASSIGRVSTGELFF. Written as DNA, the CDR3 is TGCGCCAGCAGCATTGGTCGGGTGAGCACCGGGGAGCTGTTTTTT. V gene TRBV5-1 combines with J gene TRBJ2-2, with unresolved D. Germline CDR1 SGHRS, CDR2 YFSETQ. CDR3 length equals 15 residues. The V end lost 4 bases, the J end lost 4 bases, and 14 bases lay between the germline ends.

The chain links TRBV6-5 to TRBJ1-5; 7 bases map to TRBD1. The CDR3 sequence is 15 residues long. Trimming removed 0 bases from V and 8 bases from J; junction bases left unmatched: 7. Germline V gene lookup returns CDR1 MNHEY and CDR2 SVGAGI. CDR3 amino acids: CASSYSQGVLEPQHF. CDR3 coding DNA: TGTGCCAGCAGTTACTCGCAGGGGGTACTCGAGCCCCAGCATTTT.

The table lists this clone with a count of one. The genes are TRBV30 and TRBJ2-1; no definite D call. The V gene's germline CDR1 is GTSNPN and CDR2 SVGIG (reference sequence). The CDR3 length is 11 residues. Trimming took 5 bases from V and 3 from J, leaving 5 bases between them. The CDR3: CAWALYNEQFF. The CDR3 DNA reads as TGTGCCTGGGCCCTCTACAATGAGCAGTTCTTC.

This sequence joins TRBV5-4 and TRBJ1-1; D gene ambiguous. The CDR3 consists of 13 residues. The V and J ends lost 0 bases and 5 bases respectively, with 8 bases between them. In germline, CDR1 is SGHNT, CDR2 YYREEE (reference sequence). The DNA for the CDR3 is TGTGCCAGCAGCTTGGATTTGGTAACTGAAGCTTTCTTT. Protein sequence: CASSLDLVTEAFF.

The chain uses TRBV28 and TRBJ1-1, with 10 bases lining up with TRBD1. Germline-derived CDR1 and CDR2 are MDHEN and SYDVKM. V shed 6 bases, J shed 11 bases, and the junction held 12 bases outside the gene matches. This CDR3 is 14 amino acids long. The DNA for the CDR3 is TGTGCCAGCAGCGACCCCGGACAGGGGGTTGTGGCTTTCTTT. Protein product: CASSDPGQGVVAFF.

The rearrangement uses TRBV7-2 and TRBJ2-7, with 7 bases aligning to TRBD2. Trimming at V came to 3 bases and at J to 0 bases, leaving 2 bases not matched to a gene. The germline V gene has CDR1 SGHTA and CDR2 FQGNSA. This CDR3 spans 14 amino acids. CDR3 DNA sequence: TGTGCCAGCAGCTTCCCTAGCGGCTCCTACGAGCAGTACTTC. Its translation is CASSFPSGSYEQYF.